The present entry profiles one T cell receptor (beta chain) with its context. V lost 0 bases, J lost 3 bases, and 5 bases stayed unmatched. Germline V CDR1 and CDR2: SGHRS, YFSETQ. This CDR3 spans 16 amino acids. The data stem from a study of OX40 agonist ivuxolimab in advanced cancers. Looking at the study overall: Across the patients, intravenous ivuxolimab was delivered every 2 weeks at 0.01 to 10 mg/kg.

Assay: immunoSEQ multiplex PCR; the TCRdb copy retains only in-frame clones and omits some. Among tens of thousands of clones listed, around 92% were seen once. The sequences come from CD4+ or CD8+ T cells sorted from blood, collected in a trial of the OX40 agonist ivuxolimab. This TCR derives from an adult with an advanced solid tumor such as melanoma, head and neck, liver or kidney cancer. The J gene is TRBJ2-3, the V gene TRBV5-1; TRBD1 agrees at 9 bases. In DNA form, the CDR3 reads TGCGCCAGCAGCTTGGGACAGGGGGTGCGGACAGATACGCAGTATTTT. Amino acid sequence: CASSLGQGVRTDTQYF.